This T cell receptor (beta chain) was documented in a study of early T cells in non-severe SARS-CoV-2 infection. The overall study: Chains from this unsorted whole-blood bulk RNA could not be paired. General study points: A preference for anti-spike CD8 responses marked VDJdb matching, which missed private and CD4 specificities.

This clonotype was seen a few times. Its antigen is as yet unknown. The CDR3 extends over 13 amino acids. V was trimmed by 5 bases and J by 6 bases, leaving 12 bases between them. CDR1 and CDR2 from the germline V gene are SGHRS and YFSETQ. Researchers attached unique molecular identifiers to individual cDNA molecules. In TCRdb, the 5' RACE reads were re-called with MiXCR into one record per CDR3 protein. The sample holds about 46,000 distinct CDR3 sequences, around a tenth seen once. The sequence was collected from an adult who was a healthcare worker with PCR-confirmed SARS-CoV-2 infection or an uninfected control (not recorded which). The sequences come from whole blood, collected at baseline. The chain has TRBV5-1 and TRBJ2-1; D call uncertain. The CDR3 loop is CASSESIANEQFF. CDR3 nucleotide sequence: TGCGCCAGCAGTGAGTCCATAGCCAATGAGCAGTTCTTC. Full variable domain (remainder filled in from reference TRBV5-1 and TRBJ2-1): KAGVTQTPRYLIKTRGQQVTLSCSPISGHRSVSWYQQTPGQGLQFLFEYFSETQRNKGNFPGRFSGRQFSNSRSEMNVSTLELGDSALYLCASSESIANEQFFGPGTRLTVL.